This entry lists 10 T cell receptor beta chains sequenced from one sample in a study of glioma-infiltrating T cells. The iRepertoire nested amplicon-rescue multiplex PCR amplified TCR alpha and beta CDR3s from RNA. From the multiplex PCR reads, TCRdb called clonotypes with MiXCR, one entry per CDR3 protein. There are approximately 110,000 distinct CDR3 sequences in the sample; about 23% occur only once, and around 15% lies in the top ten. Sample: glioma tissue, nonneoplastic brain tissue, or PBMCs (not recorded which). Receptors originate from a human donor with low-grade glioma or glioblastoma, undergoing nonglioma brain surgery, or in good health (not recorded which).

There are many counts of this clonotype. The chain carries TRBV4-3 and TRBJ1-2, with a possible D match to TRBD1 (5 bases). The CDR3 has 17 amino acids. V was clipped by 4 bases and J by 0 bases, with 18 bases between them. The germline V gene encodes CDR1 LGHNA and CDR2 YSLEER. The CDR3 coding sequence is TGCGCCAGCAGCCCACAGGTCGGGGCCGTAGCTAACTATGGCTACACCTTC. Translating gives CASSPQVGAVANYGYTF.

On this clonotype itself: One end of the junction does not line up with germline, which may come from a read error. The genes are TRBV7-9 and TRBJ2-7, with 9 bases identical to TRBD2. This CDR3 has 15 amino acids. Germline V lookup: CDR1 SEHNR, CDR2 FQNEAQ (reference sequence). The CDR3 DNA reads TGTGCCAGCAGCTTAGTAGGCGGGAGGGACTACGAGAAGTACTTC. Amino acid sequence: CASSLVGGRDYEKYF.

This clonotype was seen ten or more times. The V and J genes are TRBV7-6 and TRBJ2-1; 13 bases fit TRBD2. The V gene end was trimmed by 0 bases and the J gene end by 7 bases; junction bases not matched to a gene: 6. CDR1 and CDR2 (germline): SGHVS, FNYEAQ. The CDR3 spans 17 residues. This CDR3 is CASSLAPLAGGPNEQFF. The CDR3 nucleotides are TGTGCCAGCAGCTTAGCGCCACTAGCGGGAGGGCCAAATGAGCAGTTCTTC.

This clonotype was detected many times. The chain employs TRBV4-1 and TRBJ2-3, with 11 positions matching TRBD2. V gave up 1 base and J gave up 0 bases; unmatched junction bases: 6. The germline gives CDR1 MGHRA, CDR2 YSYEKL. CDR3 size: 18 residues. The chain's CDR3 is CASSQGVIAGGSTDTQYF. CDR3 nucleotide sequence: TGCGCCAGCAGCCAAGGGGTAATAGCGGGAGGGAGCACAGATACGCAGTATTTT.

Ten or more counts support this clonotype. The chain couples TRBV20-1 to TRBJ1-4; D is unresolved. Germline loops: CDR1 DFQATT, CDR2 SNEGSKA (reference sequence). V lost 6 bases to trimming and J lost 5 bases, with 13 bases between them. This CDR3 contains 13 residues. The CDR3 sequence: CSASMRRNEKLFF. The CDR3 nucleotides are TGCAGTGCCTCAATGAGGAGGAATGAAAAACTGTTTTTT.

Comment on this clonotype: A read error may produce the germline difference seen at one junction end. This chain connects TRBV20-1 to TRBJ1-3; D not certain. The germline CDR1 and CDR2 sequences are DFQATT and SNEGSKA (reference sequence). This CDR3 is built from 15 residues. CDR3 bases: TGCAGTGCTAGGGAGGGATGGAGCTCTGGAAACACCAAATATTTT. Translation: CSAREGWSSGNTKYF.

The chain couples TRBV7-2 to TRBJ1-2; maybe TRBD1 (5 bases). Trimming pared 3 bases from V and 8 bases from J, leaving 25 bases between. The CDR3 consists of 17 residues. The germline V gene has CDR1 SGHTA and CDR2 FQGNSA. CDR3 in amino acids: CASSLVGGLPGVNGYTF. CDR3 in DNA: TGTGCCAGCAGCTTGGTCGGGGGTCTTCCGGGCGTTAACGGCTACACCTTC.

This clonotype has a count of ten or more. The chain has TRBV10-3 and TRBJ1-3; 11 bases align to TRBD1. V shed 6 bases, J shed 0 bases, and the junction held 4 bases outside the gene matches. This CDR3 has 16 residues. Looked up from germline, CDR1 is ENHRY and CDR2 is SYGVKD. CDR3 in DNA: TGTGCCATCAGCTGGACAGGGGGCGCCTCTGGAAACACCATATATTTT. As protein: CAISWTGGASGNTIYF.

This clonotype was picked up many times. V usage is TRBV29-1 and J usage is TRBJ2-7, with 7 positions matching TRBD1. The CDR3 contains 12 residues. V was clipped by 4 bases and J by 6 bases; unmatched bases: 6. Germline V gene data show CDR1 as SQVTM and CDR2 as ANQGSEA. The CDR3 is CSVGDSIREQYF. DNA for the CDR3: TGCAGCGTTGGGGACAGTATTCGCGAGCAGTACTTC.

This clonotype was recorded at least ten times. The chain couples TRBV18 to TRBJ2-3, with a possible D match to TRBD2 (6 bases). The CDR3 runs to 15 residues. Germline CDR1 is KGHSH and CDR2 is LQKENI. V shed 2 bases and J shed 4 bases, with 13 bases lying between them. The CDR3 coding sequence is TGTGCCAGCTCACCATACGGGGGAGTCGCAGATACGCAGTATTTT. Protein: CASSPYGGVADTQYF.